This entry features one T cell receptor (beta chain) sequence. The sample originates from a study of cytomegalovirus exposure and HLA in healthy donors. In the PCR, 60 Vbeta and 13 Jbeta primers were used. Sequenced by immunoSEQ multiplex PCR; TCRdb stores in-frame clones only, minus some. Counted here are 120,000 or so clones, nearly 80% occurring once; the ten biggest clones make up around 5.8%. The sample comprised PBMCs. The clonotype originates from a woman aged 40 to 50 in good health and CMV-seronegative.

The CDR3 DNA reads as TGTGCCAGCAGCTTAGCAGCCAACTACGAGCAGTACTTC. Amino acid sequence: CASSLAANYEQYF. The rearrangement uses TRBV7-9 and TRBJ2-7; no clear D. Deletions cut 0 bases from V and 3 bases from J, with 6 bases between. Germline loops: CDR1 SEHNR, CDR2 FQNEAQ (reference sequence). The length of the CDR3 is 13 residues.